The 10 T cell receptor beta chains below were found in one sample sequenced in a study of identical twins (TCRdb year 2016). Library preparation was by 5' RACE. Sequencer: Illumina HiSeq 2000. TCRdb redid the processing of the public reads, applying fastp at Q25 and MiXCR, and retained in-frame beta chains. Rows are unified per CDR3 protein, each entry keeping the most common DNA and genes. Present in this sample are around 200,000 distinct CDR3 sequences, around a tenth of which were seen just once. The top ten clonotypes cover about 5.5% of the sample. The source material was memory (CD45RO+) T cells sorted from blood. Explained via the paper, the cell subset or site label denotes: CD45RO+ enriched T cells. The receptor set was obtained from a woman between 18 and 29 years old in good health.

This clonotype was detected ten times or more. CDR3 loop: CASSLWTGGNTEAFF. CDR3 coding DNA: TGTGCCAGCAGTCTGTGGACAGGGGGGAATACTGAAGCTTTCTTT. The chain employs TRBV12-3 or TRBV12-4 and TRBJ1-1, with 10 bases that match TRBD1. V was clipped by 5 bases and J by 5 bases; unmatched bases: 8. The CDR3 has 15 amino acids.

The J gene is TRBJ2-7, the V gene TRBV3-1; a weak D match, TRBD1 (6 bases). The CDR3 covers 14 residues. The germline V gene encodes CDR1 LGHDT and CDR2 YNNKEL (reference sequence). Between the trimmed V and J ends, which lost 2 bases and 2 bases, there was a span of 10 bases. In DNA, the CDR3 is TGTGCCAGCAGCCAATCGGACAGACCCTACGAGCAGTACTTC. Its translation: CASSQSDRPYEQYF.

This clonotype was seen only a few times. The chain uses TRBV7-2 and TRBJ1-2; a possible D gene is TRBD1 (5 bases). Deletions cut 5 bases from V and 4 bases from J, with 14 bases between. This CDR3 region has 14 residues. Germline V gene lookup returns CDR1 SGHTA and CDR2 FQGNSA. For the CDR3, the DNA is TGTGCCAGCAGCGGAAGGGACGGAGCCTATGGCTACACCTTC. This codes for CASSGRDGAYGYTF.

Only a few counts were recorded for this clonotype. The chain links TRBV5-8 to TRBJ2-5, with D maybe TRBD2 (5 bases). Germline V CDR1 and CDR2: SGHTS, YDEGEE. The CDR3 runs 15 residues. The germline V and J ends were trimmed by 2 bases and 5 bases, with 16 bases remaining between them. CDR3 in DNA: TGTGCCAGCAGCTTCCACCCTAGCTATTCGGAGACCCAGTACTTC. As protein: CASSFHPSYSETQYF. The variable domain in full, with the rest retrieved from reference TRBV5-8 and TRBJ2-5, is EAGVTQSPTHLIKTRGQQATLRCSPISGHTSVYWYQQALGLGLQFLLWYDEGEERNRGNFPPRFSGRQFPNYSSELNVNALELEDSALYLCASSFHPSYSETQYFGPGTRLLVL.

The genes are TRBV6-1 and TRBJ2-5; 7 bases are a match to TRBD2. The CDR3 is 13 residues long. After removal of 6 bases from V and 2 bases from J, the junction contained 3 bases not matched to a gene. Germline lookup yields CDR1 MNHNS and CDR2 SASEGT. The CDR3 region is CASSWGGQETQYF. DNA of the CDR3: TGTGCCAGCAGCTGGGGGGGGCAAGAGACCCAGTACTTC.

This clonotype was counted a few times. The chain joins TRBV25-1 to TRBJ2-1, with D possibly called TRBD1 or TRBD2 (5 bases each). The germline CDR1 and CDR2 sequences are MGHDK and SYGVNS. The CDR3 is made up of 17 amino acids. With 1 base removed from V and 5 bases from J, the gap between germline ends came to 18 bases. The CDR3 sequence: CASSEFTGGFRDNEQFF. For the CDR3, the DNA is TGTGCCAGCAGTGAATTCACAGGAGGTTTTAGGGACAATGAGCAGTTCTTC.

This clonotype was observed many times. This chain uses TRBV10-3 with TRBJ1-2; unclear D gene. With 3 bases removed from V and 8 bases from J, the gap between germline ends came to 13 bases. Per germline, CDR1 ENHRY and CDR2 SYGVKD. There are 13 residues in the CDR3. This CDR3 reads CAISEMGWGGYTF. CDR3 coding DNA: TGTGCCATCAGTGAAATGGGGTGGGGAGGCTACACCTTC.

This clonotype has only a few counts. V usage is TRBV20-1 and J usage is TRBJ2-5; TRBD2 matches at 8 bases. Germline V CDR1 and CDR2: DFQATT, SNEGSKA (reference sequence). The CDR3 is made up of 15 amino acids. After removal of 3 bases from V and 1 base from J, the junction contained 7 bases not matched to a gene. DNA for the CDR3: TGCAGTGCTAGCGGCAGCGGGGGATCCCAAGAGACCCAGTACTTC. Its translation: CSASGSGGSQETQYF.

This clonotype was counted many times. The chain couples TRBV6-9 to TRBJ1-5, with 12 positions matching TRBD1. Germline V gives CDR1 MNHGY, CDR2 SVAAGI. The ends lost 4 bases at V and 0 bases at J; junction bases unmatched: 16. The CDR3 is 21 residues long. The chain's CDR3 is CASSWPPDGTGGQYSNQPQHF. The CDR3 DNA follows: TGTGCCAGCAGTTGGCCCCCTGACGGGACAGGGGGCCAATATAGCAATCAGCCCCAGCATTTT.

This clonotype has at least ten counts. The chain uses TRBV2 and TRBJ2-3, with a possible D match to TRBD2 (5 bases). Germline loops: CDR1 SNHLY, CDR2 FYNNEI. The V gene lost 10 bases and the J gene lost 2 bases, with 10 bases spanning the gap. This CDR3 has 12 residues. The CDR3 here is CATSGTTDTQYF. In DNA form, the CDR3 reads TGTGCCACGAGCGGAACCACAGATACGCAGTATTTT.